This T cell receptor beta chain is from a study of blood T cell repertoires in COVID-19. The wider study: COVID-19 samples from acute and convalescent phases originated in the United States, Italy and Spain.

Under the authors' procedure: Nucleated cell counts were estimated from reference gene primer amplification. Sequencing was performed with immunoSEQ multiplex PCR; in TCRdb, only in-frame clones are kept and a portion is missing. That table furnishes V, J and clone size, whereas the DNA furnished D and trimming. Among 100,000 or so clones listed, roughly 90% were seen once. Trimming pared 1 base from V and 5 bases from J, leaving 15 bases between. This CDR3 comprises 15 residues. Germline lookup yields CDR1 SGHDT and CDR2 YYEEEE. The specimen was peripheral blood. The source of this sequence is a human donor with acute or convalescent COVID-19. The donor label of this sample is uncertain. J is TRBJ1-1 and V is TRBV5-6, with D perhaps TRBD1 (6 bases). The CDR3 DNA sequence: TGTGCCAGCAGCTTGCTCGCCAGGGGAGGGACTGAAGCTTTCTTT. Protein product: CASSLLARGGTEAFF.